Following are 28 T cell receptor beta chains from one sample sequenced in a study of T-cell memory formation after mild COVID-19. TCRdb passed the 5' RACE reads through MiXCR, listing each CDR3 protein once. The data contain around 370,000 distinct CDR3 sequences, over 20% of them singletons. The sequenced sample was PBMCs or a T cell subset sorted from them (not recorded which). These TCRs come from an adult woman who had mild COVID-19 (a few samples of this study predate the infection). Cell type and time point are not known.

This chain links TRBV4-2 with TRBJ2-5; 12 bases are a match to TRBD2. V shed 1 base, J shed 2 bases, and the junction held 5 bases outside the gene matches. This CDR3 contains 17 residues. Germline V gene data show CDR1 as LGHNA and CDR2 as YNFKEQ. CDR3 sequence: CASSQGGLAGGQETQYF. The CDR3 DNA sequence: TGTGCCAGCAGCCAAGGAGGTCTAGCGGGAGGGCAAGAGACCCAGTACTTC.

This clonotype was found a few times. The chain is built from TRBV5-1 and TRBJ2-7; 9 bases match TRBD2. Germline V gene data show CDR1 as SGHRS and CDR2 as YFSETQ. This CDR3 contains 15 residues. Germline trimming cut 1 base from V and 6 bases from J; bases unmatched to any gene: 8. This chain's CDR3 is CASSLQRGGVPEQYF. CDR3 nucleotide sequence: TGCGCCAGCAGCTTGCAGCGCGGGGGGGTCCCCGAGCAGTACTTC.

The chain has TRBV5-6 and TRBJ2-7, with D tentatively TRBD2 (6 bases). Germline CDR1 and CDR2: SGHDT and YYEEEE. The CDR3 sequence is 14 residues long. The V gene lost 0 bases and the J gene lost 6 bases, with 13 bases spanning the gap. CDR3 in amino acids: CASSLVHGGIEQYF. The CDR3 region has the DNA TGTGCCAGCAGCTTGGTACATGGGGGGATCGAGCAGTACTTC.

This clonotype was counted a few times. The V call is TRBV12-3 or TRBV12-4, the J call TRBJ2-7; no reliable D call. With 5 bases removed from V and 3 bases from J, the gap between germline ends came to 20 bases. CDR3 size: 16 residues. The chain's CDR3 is CASSPSSDGYLYEQYF. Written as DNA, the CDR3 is TGTGCCAGCAGTCCCTCCTCCGACGGATACCTCTACGAGCAGTACTTC.

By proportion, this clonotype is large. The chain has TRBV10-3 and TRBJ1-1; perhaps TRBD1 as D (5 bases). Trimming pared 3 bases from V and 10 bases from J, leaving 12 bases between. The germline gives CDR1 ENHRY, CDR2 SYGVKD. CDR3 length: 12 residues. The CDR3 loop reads CAISEPGEGAFF. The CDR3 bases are TGTGCCATCAGTGAACCGGGGGAAGGAGCTTTCTTT.

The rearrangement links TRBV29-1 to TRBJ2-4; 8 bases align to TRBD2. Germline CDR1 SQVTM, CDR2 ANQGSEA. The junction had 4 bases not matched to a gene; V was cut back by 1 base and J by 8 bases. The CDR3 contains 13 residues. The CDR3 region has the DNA TGCAGCGTTGAAGGCGGGGGGAGAGACATTCAGTACTTC. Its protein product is CSVEGGGRDIQYF.

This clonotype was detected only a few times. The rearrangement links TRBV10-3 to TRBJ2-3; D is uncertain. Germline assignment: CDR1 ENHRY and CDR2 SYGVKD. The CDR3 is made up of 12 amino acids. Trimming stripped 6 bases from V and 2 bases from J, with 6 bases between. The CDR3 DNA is TGTGCCATCAGCGGAGCCACAGATACGCAGTATTTT. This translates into CAISGATDTQYF.

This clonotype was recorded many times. The CDR3 coding sequence is TGTGCCAGCAGCAGCCTCCACAGGGTCGATGAGCAGTTCTTC. Translated, it gives CASSSLHRVDEQFF. The J gene is TRBJ2-1, the V gene TRBV7-3; D possibly corresponds to TRBD1 (6 bases). V shed 5 bases and J shed 8 bases, with 16 bases lying between them. The CDR3 extends over 14 amino acids. Germline assignment: CDR1 SGHTA and CDR2 FQGTGA.

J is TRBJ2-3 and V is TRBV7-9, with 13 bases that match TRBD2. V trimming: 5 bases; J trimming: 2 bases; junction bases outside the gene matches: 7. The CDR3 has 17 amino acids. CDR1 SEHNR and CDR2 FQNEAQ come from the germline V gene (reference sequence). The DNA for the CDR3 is TGTGCCAGCAGCCCGAAGACTAGCGGGAGGTACACAGATACGCAGTATTTT. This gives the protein CASSPKTSGRYTDTQYF. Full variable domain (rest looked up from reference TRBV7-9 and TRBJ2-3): DTGVSQNPRHKITKRGQNVTFRCDPISEHNRLYWYRQTLGQGPEFLTYFQNEAQLEKSRLLSDRFSAERPKGSFSTLEIQRTEQGDSAMYLCASSPKTSGRYTDTQYFGPGTRLTVL.

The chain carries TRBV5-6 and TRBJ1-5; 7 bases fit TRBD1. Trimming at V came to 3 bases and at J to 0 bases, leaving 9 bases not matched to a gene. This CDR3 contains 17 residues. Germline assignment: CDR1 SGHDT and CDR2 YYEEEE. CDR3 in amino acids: CASSSVTGPYSNQPQHF. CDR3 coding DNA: TGTGCCAGCAGCTCAGTGACAGGGCCGTATAGCAATCAGCCCCAGCATTTT.

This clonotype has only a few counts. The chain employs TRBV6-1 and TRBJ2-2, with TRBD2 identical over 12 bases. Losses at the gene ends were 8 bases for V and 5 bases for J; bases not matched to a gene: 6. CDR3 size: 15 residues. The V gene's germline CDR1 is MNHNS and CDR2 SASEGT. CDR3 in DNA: TGTGCCAGCTCTAGCGGGAGGGCCCGAACCGGGGAGCTGTTTTTT. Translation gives CASSSGRARTGELFF.

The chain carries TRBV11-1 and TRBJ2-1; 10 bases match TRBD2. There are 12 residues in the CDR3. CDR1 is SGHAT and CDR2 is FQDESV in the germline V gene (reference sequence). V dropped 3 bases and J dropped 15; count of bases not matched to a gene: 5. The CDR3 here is CASSFLAGALFF. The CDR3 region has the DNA TGTGCCAGCAGCTTCCTAGCGGGAGCTTTGTTCTTC.

DNA for the CDR3: TGCAGCGGCGGGCAGGGGGCAAACGAGCAGTACTTC. Translating it yields CSGGQGANEQYF. This chain uses TRBV29-1 with TRBJ2-7, with 8 bases lining up with TRBD1. Germline CDR1 SQVTM, CDR2 ANQGSEA. CDR3 length: 12 residues. With 7 bases clipped from V and 5 bases from J, the junction kept 7 bases outside the gene matches.

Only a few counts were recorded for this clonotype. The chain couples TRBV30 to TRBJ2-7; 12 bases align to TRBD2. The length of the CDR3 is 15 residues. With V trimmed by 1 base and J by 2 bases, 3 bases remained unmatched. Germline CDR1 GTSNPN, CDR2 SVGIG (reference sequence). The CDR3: CAWSETSGSPYEQYF. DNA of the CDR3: TGTGCCTGGAGTGAGACTAGCGGGAGCCCCTACGAGCAGTACTTC.

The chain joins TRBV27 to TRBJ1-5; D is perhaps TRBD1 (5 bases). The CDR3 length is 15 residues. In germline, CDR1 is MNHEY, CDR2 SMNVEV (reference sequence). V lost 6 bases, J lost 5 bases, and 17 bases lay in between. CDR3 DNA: TGTGCCAGCAGAACAGGCCTCTCATCTGATCAGCCCCAGCATTTT. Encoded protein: CASRTGLSSDQPQHF.

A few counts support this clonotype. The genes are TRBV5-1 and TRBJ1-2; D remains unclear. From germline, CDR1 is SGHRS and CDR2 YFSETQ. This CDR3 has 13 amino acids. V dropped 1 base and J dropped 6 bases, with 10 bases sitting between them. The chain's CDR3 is CASSLTARNGYTF. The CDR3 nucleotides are TGCGCCAGCAGCTTGACAGCTAGAAATGGCTACACCTTC.

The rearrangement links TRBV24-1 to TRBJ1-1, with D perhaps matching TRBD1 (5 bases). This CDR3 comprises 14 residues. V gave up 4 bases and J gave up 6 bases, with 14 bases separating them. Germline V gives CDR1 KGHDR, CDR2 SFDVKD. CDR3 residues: CATSDTYQGAEAFF. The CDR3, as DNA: TGTGCCACCAGTGACACTTACCAGGGAGCTGAAGCTTTCTTT.

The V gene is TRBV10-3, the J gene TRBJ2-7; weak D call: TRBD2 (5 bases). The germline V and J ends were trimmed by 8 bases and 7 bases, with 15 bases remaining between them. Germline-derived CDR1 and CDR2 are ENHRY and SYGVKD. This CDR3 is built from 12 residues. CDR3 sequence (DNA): TGTGCCATCTCGGGAACGGGGAATGAGCAGTACTTC. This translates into CAISGTGNEQYF.

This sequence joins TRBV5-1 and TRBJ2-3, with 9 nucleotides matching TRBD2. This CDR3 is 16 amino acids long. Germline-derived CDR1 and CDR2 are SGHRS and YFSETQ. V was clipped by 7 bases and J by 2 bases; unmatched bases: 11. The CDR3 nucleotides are TGCGCCAGCGGCCCAATAAGCGGGGGGTCCACAGATACGCAGTATTTT. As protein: CASGPISGGSTDTQYF. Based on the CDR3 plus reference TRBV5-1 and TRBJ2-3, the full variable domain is KAGVTQTPRYLIKTRGQQVTLSCSPISGHRSVSWYQQTPGQGLQFLFEYFSETQRNKGNFPGRFSGRQFSNSRSEMNVSTLELGDSALYLCASGPISGGSTDTQYFGPGTRLTVL.

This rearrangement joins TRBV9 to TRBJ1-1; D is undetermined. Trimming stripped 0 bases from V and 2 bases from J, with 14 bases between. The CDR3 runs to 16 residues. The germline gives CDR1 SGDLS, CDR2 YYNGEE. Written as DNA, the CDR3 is TGTGCCAGCAGCGTAGACCCATTGGGCAAAAACACTGAAGCTTTCTTT. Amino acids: CASSVDPLGKNTEAFF.

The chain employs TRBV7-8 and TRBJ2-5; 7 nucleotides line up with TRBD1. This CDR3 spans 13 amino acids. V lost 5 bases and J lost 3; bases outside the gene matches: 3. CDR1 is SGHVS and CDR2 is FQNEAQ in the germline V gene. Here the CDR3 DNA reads TGTGCCAGCAGCAGGGGGCCCAAAGAGACCCAGTACTTC. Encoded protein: CASSRGPKETQYF.

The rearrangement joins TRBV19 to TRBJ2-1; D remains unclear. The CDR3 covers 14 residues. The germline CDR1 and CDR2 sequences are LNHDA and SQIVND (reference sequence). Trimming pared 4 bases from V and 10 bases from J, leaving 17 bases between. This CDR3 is CASSNHQSSPEQFF. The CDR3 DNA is TGTGCCAGTAGTAATCACCAATCGAGCCCCGAGCAGTTCTTC.

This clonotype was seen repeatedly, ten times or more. The CDR3 nucleotides are TGTGCCAGCAGTTTCGGACTAGCGGGGAGAGATACGCAGTATTTT. Protein: CASSFGLAGRDTQYF. The chain employs TRBV6-2 or TRBV6-3 and TRBJ2-3; 12 bases align to TRBD2. CDR1 MNHEY and CDR2 SVGEGT come from the germline V gene. V lost 4 bases, J lost 5 bases, and 4 bases stayed unmatched. The length of the CDR3 is 15 residues.

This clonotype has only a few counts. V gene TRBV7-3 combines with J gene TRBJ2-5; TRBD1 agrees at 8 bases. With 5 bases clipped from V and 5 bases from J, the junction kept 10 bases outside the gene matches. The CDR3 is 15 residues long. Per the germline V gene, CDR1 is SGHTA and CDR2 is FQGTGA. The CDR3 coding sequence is TGTGCCAGCAGCCCAGGGCAGGGGGCTAGGGAGACCCAGTACTTC. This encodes CASSPGQGARETQYF. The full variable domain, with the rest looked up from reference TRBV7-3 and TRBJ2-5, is GAGVSQTPSNKVTEKGKYVELRCDPISGHTALYWYRQSLGQGPEFLIYFQGTGAADDSGLPNDRFFAVRPEGSVSTLKIQRTERGDSAVYLCASSPGQGARETQYFGPGTRLLVL.

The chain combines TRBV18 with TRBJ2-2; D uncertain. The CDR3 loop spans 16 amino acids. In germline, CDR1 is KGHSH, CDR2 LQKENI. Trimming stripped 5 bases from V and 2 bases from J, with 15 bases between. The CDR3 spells CASSGTRSGNTGELFF. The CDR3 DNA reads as TGTGCCAGCTCAGGAACGCGGTCCGGTAACACCGGGGAGCTGTTTTTT.

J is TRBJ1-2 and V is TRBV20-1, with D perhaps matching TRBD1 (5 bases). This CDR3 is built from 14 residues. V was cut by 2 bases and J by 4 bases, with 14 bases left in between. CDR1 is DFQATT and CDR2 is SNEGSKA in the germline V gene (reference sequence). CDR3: CSARRGRETYGYTF. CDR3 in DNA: TGCAGTGCTAGAAGGGGACGGGAAACCTATGGCTACACCTTC.

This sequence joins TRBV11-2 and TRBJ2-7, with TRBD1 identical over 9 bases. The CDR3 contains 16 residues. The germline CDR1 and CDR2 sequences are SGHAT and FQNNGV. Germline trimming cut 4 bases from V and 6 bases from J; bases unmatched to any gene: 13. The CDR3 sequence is CASSSEPGTGYREQYF. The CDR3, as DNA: TGTGCCAGCAGCTCCGAGCCCGGGACAGGGTACCGCGAGCAGTACTTC.

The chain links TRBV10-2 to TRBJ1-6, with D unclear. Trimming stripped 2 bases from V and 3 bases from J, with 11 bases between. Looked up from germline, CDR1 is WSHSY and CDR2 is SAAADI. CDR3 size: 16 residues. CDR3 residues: CASSEPEKIYNSPLHF. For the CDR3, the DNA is TGCGCCAGCAGTGAGCCGGAGAAAATCTATAATTCACCCCTCCACTTT.